This T cell receptor (beta chain) was retrieved from a study of regulatory T cells in long-lasting Graves disease. In building TCR beta libraries, iRepertoire HTBI primers were used together with Arm-PCR of CDR3 regions. TCRdb passed the multiplex PCR reads through MiXCR, listing each CDR3 protein once. The table has about 470,000 distinct CDR3 sequences, more than 20% seen once. This clonotype has a count of ten or more. Described time point: persistent/refractory GD, antithyroid drugs over 5 years with positive TRAb. From PBMCs, RNA was extracted and then used to make the TCR library. The CDR3 is 15 residues long. V was shortened by 0 bases and J by 3 bases, with 15 bases between the two germline ends. Germline V gives CDR1 DFQATT, CDR2 SNEGSKA (reference sequence).

The receptor was isolated from a female donor with Graves disease. The sample was peripheral blood mononuclear cells (PBMCs), taken when the disease was refractory, from a patient treated with antithyroid drugs. This rearrangement joins TRBV20-1 to TRBJ2-7; D may be TRBD2 (5 bases). The CDR3: CSARDQWTQGYEQYF. The DNA for the CDR3 is TGCAGTGCTAGAGATCAGTGGACTCAAGGCTACGAGCAGTACTTC.